The source of this T cell receptor (beta chain) is a study of blood T cells in healthy people across ages. This clonotype has only a few counts. Peripheral blood, around 9.4 milliliters per donor, was collected. Using a J-beta primer mix together with a sample-barcoded 5' primer, a second PCR was run for roughly 6 to 12 cycles. TCRdb re-derived calls from the 5' RACE reads in MiXCR, one entry per CDR3 protein. The sample carries about 1.6 million distinct CDR3 sequences, around 35% recorded once. V lost 0 bases and J 6 bases, leaving 9 bases between the germline ends. The CDR3 covers 14 residues. CDR1 is LGHNA, CDR2 YNFKEQ, per germline.

The sample consisted of blood. The sequence was obtained from a woman in her thirties in good health. The V call is TRBV4-2, the J call TRBJ1-5; possible D gene TRBD1, 6 bases. CDR3 sequence (DNA): TGTGCCAGCAGCCAAGACCGGGGGCTTCAGCCCCAGCATTTT. It codes for CASSQDRGLQPQHF.